A single sample is the source of the 21 T cell receptor beta chains below, sequenced in a study of blood T cell repertoires in COVID-19. Using immunoSEQ multiplex PCR, the repertoire was profiled, and TCRdb retains in-frame clones only, with some absent. The data contain 430,000 or so clones, approximately 90% of them singletons. Source material: PBMCs or T cells enriched from blood (not recorded which). All receptors come from a woman between 18 and 30 years old who had been exposed to COVID-19.

This chain uses TRBV5-1 with TRBJ1-1; the D gene is possibly TRBD1 (6 bases). The V end was cut by 3 bases, the J end by 11 bases, with 17 bases between. Per germline, CDR1 SGHRS and CDR2 YFSETQ. The CDR3 is 13 residues long. CDR3 nucleotides: TGCGCCAGCAGCTCCATGACAGGCCTCGAGGCTTTCTTT. This codes for CASSSMTGLEAFF.

The chain employs TRBV20-1 and TRBJ1-1, with 8 positions matching TRBD1. With 3 bases clipped from V and 5 bases from J, the junction kept 14 bases outside the gene matches. The CDR3 has 16 residues. Germline loops: CDR1 DFQATT, CDR2 SNEGSKA (reference sequence). Here the CDR3 reads CSASPQGGHSATEAFF. The CDR3 DNA follows: TGCAGTGCTAGTCCACAGGGGGGACATTCGGCTACTGAAGCTTTCTTT.

V is TRBV18 and J is TRBJ1-2; a weak D match, TRBD1 (6 bases). Germline V gives CDR1 KGHSH, CDR2 LQKENI. This CDR3 comprises 15 residues. With 2 bases removed from V and 0 bases from J, the gap between germline ends came to 10 bases. The chain's CDR3 is CASSPGDTANYGYTF. The CDR3 DNA sequence: TGTGCCAGCTCACCAGGGGACACAGCTAACTATGGCTACACCTTC.

The gene calls are TRBV3-1 (or the pseudogene TRBV3-2) and TRBJ1-5, with D maybe TRBD1 (6 bases). The CDR3 is made up of 14 amino acids. CDR1 is LGHDT, CDR2 YNNKEL, per germline (reference sequence). Trimming left V 2 bases short and J 3 bases short, with 8 bases between. CDR3 sequence (DNA): TGTGCCAGCAGCCAAACAGGGATCAATCAGCCCCAGCATTTT. Amino acids: CASSQTGINQPQHF.

The rearrangement joins TRBV24-1 to TRBJ2-1, with 8 bases identical to TRBD2. Trimming at V came to 0 bases and at J to 7 bases, leaving 7 bases not matched to a gene. In germline, CDR1 is KGHDR, CDR2 SFDVKD. The CDR3 consists of 16 residues. DNA of the CDR3: TGTGCCACCAGTGATTTGTTCCGGGAGGGTCTTAATGAGCAGTTCTTC. This codes for CATSDLFREGLNEQFF.

The rearrangement joins TRBV28 to TRBJ1-2; 8 bases align to TRBD1. Germline assignment: CDR1 MDHEN and CDR2 SYDVKM. The V and J ends lost 5 bases and 8 bases, in that order; junction bases with no gene match: 4. This CDR3 has 12 residues. In DNA, the CDR3 is TGTGCCAGCAGTACGACAGGGGACGGCTACACCTTC. Translating it yields CASSTTGDGYTF.

CDR3 nucleotide sequence: TGTGCCAGCAGCTTAGGGAGGAGAGGCTACACCTTC. Protein: CASSLGRRGYTF. This chain uses TRBV7-2 with TRBJ1-2; no clear D. The V gene lost 1 base and the J gene lost 8 bases, with 8 bases spanning the gap. The length of the CDR3 is 12 residues. Germline-derived CDR1 and CDR2 are SGHTA and FQGNSA.

The CDR3 region is CASSRGGDSGNTIYF. The CDR3 nucleotides are TGTGCCAGCAGTCGGGGAGGCGACTCTGGAAACACCATATATTTT. The chain uses TRBV6-5 and TRBJ1-3; no clear D gene. The V end was cut by 5 bases, the J end by 0 bases, with 11 bases between. Per the germline V gene, CDR1 is MNHEY and CDR2 is SVGAGI. This CDR3 comprises 15 residues.

The V call is TRBV3-1 (or the pseudogene TRBV3-2), the J call TRBJ1-3, with 7 bases fitting TRBD1. CDR3 length: 17 residues. CDR1 is LGHDT, CDR2 YNNKEL, per germline (reference sequence). The ends lost 0 bases at V and 8 bases at J; junction bases unmatched: 13. CDR3 amino acids: CASSQEQTGLGSDTIYF. The CDR3 coding sequence is TGTGCCAGCAGCCAAGAACAGACAGGGTTAGGTTCGGACACCATATATTTT.

The chain has TRBV9 and TRBJ2-7; tentative D call: TRBD2 (5 bases). CDR1 is SGDLS and CDR2 is YYNGEE in the germline V gene. The CDR3 is 14 residues long. V dropped 4 bases and J dropped 2 bases, with 13 bases sitting between them. The CDR3 nucleotides are TGTGCCAGCAGCCCATCCCCCGGGGCCTACGAGCAGTACTTC. Translating it yields CASSPSPGAYEQYF.

The chain carries TRBV4-2 and TRBJ2-1, with TRBD2 identical over 8 bases. Trimming at V came to 1 base and at J to 6 bases, leaving 8 bases not matched to a gene. Germline V gene data show CDR1 as LGHNA and CDR2 as YNFKEQ. The CDR3 totals 16 residues. The CDR3 protein is CASSQAPSGGGNEQFF. CDR3 coding DNA: TGTGCCAGCAGCCAAGCTCCCAGCGGGGGAGGCAATGAGCAGTTCTTC.

CDR3 amino acids: CASSLTSGRAKYEQYF. In DNA, the CDR3 is TGTGCCAGCAGCTTGACTAGCGGGAGGGCAAAATACGAGCAGTACTTC. V gene TRBV5-4 combines with J gene TRBJ2-7; 13 bases are shared with TRBD2. This CDR3 has 16 residues. The trim removed 1 base at V and 4 bases at J, leaving 5 bases unmatched. Germline lookup yields CDR1 SGHNT and CDR2 YYREEE (reference sequence).

The J gene is TRBJ2-1, the V gene TRBV29-1; 8 nucleotides align to TRBD2. Germline lookup yields CDR1 SQVTM and CDR2 ANQGSEA. The CDR3 is 14 amino acids. Trimming removed 8 bases from V and 9 bases from J; junction bases left unmatched: 15. The CDR3 sequence: CSLSEAGGSSEQFF. CDR3 DNA: TGCAGCCTTTCAGAGGCGGGAGGATCTAGTGAGCAGTTCTTC.

A remark on this clone: This same CDR3 is encoded by further DNA sequences in the sample. The genes are TRBV28 and TRBJ2-7; 13 bases are a match to TRBD2. The CDR3 has 16 amino acids. Germline V lookup: CDR1 MDHEN, CDR2 SYDVKM. Losses at the gene ends were 2 bases for V and 0 bases for J; bases not matched to a gene: 1. The CDR3 DNA is TGTGCCAGCAGTTTAGGACTAGCGGGAGTCTCCTACGAGCAGTACTTC. Amino acid sequence: CASSLGLAGVSYEQYF.

The J gene is TRBJ1-6, the V gene TRBV27; 8 bases are shared with TRBD1. CDR3 size: 15 residues. J gave up 4 bases and V 6 bases, and 5 bases lay outside the gene matches. In germline, CDR1 is MNHEY, CDR2 SMNVEV (reference sequence). The CDR3 DNA reads as TGTGCCAGCAGCCGCGACAGGGGTTATAATTCACCCCTCCACTTT. Translated, it gives CASSRDRGYNSPLHF.

The chain combines TRBV28 with TRBJ2-7, with TRBD2 identical over 7 bases. Per the germline V gene, CDR1 is MDHEN and CDR2 is SYDVKM. Trimming took 2 bases from V and 0 from J; bases not matched to a gene: 16. The CDR3 extends over 19 amino acids. The CDR3 region has the DNA TGTGCCAGCAGTTTAAGTGGGAGTCCTGCTGGCGGGAGCTCCTACGAGCAGTACTTC. Translated: CASSLSGSPAGGSSYEQYF. Based on the CDR3 plus reference TRBV28 and TRBJ2-7, the full variable domain is DVKVTQSSRYLVKRTGEKVFLECVQDMDHENMFWYRQDPGLGLRLIYFSYDVKMKEKGDIPEGYSVSREKKERFSLILESASTNQTSMYLCASSLSGSPAGGSSYEQYFGPGTRLTVT.

The chain carries TRBV3-1 (or the pseudogene TRBV3-2) and TRBJ2-3, with D tentatively TRBD2 (5 bases). The CDR3 has 16 amino acids. The germline V and J ends were trimmed by 2 bases and 2 bases, with 14 bases remaining between them. Germline V gene lookup returns CDR1 LGHDT and CDR2 YNNKEL (reference sequence). The DNA of the CDR3 is TGTGCCAGCAGCCAACCCCTAGCCACAGCCACAGATACGCAGTATTTT. Translated, it gives CASSQPLATATDTQYF.

The chain has TRBV10-2 and TRBJ1-2; possible D gene TRBD1, 6 bases. Deletions cut 8 bases from V and 8 bases from J, with 15 bases between. Germline assignment: CDR1 WSHSY and CDR2 SAAADI. This CDR3 is built from 12 residues. CDR3 amino acids: CASSLSGDGYTF. CDR3 coding DNA: TGCGCCAGCTCCCTCTCAGGGGACGGCTACACCTTC.

This sequence joins TRBV6-5 and TRBJ1-3; possible D gene TRBD1, 6 bases. This CDR3 spans 14 amino acids. The germline gives CDR1 MNHEY, CDR2 SVGAGI. V shed 7 bases and J shed 3 bases, with 13 bases lying between them. In DNA form, the CDR3 reads TGTGCCAGCAATCCAGGGGTTAGTGGAAACACCATATATTTT. Translated, it gives CASNPGVSGNTIYF.

This chain uses TRBV6-4 with TRBJ2-1, with D possibly matching TRBD1 (5 bases). Trimming removed 6 bases from V and 10 bases from J, with 16 bases in between. The CDR3 contains 13 residues. Germline V CDR1 and CDR2: MRHNA, SNTAGT. CDR3 nucleotides: TGTGCCAGCAGCGACCGGCTTTACAGGGAGCAGTTCTTC. Its translation is CASSDRLYREQFF.

CDR3 sequence: CASSPYLEINYGYTF. CDR3 sequence (DNA): TGTGCCAGCTCACCATATTTAGAGATAAACTATGGCTACACCTTC. The chain links TRBV18 to TRBJ1-2; D unresolved. Between the trimmed V and J ends, which lost 2 bases and 2 bases, there was a span of 12 bases. Germline CDR1 and CDR2: KGHSH and LQKENI. The CDR3 sequence is 15 residues long.